This T cell receptor beta chain is drawn from a study of shared clonotypes between healthy human individuals. Germline values: CDR1 SGHRS, CDR2 YFSETQ. V shed 1 base and J shed 2 bases, with 17 bases lying between them. The CDR3 has 17 amino acids. This clone was observed a handful of times. Method: immunoSEQ multiplex PCR; TCRdb's copy keeps in-frame clones and lacks some. This sample yields hundreds of thousands of clones, of which 73% are seen a single time; under 11% belongs to the top ten. The chain couples TRBV5-1 to TRBJ2-3; D may correspond to TRBD1 or TRBD2 (6 bases each). This TCR was recovered from a man aged 30 to 39 in good health. Sequencing was carried out using memory CD4+ T cells sorted from blood. Subset described: CD45RA-negative fraction. The CDR3 reads CASSLSVFGGHTDTQYF. CDR3 bases: TGCGCCAGCAGCTTGTCGGTCTTCGGGGGCCACACAGATACGCAGTATTTT.